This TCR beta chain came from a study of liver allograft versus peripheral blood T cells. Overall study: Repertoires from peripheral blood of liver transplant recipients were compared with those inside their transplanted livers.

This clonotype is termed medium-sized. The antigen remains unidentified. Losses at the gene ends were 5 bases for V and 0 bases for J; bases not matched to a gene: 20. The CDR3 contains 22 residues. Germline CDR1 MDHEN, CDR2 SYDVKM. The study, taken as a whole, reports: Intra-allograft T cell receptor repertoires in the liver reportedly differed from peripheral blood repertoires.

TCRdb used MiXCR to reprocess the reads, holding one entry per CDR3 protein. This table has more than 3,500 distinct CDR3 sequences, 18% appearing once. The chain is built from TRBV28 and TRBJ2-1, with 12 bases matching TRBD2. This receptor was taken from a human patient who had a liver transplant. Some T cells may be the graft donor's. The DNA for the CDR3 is TGTGCCAGCAGTCCTGGACTAGCGGGACGGCTGGGACAAACGGTCTCCTACAATGAGCAGTTCTTC. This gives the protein CASSPGLAGRLGQTVSYNEQFF.